This TCR beta chain stems from a study of blood T cell repertoires in COVID-19. Study context: In each case, the material was cDNA or gDNA derived from T cells, B-cell-depleted T cells, or PBMCs.

Per the original data handling: For nucleated cells, counts were estimated from reference gene primer amplification. Sequencing was performed with immunoSEQ multiplex PCR; in TCRdb, only in-frame clones are kept and a portion is missing. V, J and clone size were drawn from that table, and D and trimming were deduced from the DNA. The sample has 60,000 to 90,000 clones; under 80% are singletons. The V and J ends lost 9 bases and 5 bases respectively, with 14 bases between them. This CDR3 spans 14 amino acids. Germline lookup yields CDR1 MRHNA and CDR2 SNTAGT. The chain recombines TRBV6-4 with TRBJ1-6, with D maybe TRBD1 (6 bases). The TCR originated in a human donor with acute or convalescent COVID-19. The donor label of this sample is uncertain. Sequenced sample: peripheral blood. CDR3 sequence: CARGPGQDNSPLHF. CDR3 in DNA: TGTGCCAGGGGGCCGGGACAAGATAATTCACCCCTCCACTTT.